These 23 T cell receptor beta chains came from one sample sequenced in a study of shared clonotypes between healthy human individuals. Assay: immunoSEQ multiplex PCR; the TCRdb copy retains only in-frame clones and omits some. Of roughly 2,500,000 clones listed, 90% to 95% were seen once; the top ten hold about 0.34%. The material sequenced was naive CD4+ T cells from PBMCs. Documented subset: CD45RA+ positively selected. Receptors originate from a man aged 18 to 30 in good health. Some clones in this sample may be carry-over from other donors' samples.

This chain connects TRBV6-6 to TRBJ2-5, with no clear D. The ends were cut back, 8 bases at V and 7 bases at J, with 14 bases in the middle. The germline V gene has CDR1 MNHNY and CDR2 SVGAGI (reference sequence). The CDR3 contains 12 residues. CDR3 loop: CASGDGLPTQYF. CDR3 nucleotide sequence: TGTGCCAGCGGAGACGGGCTCCCGACCCAGTACTTC.

The chain uses TRBV6-1 and TRBJ1-1, with D unclear. Trimming took off 4 bases at V and 5 bases at J, with 17 bases between the two ends. This CDR3 has 15 residues. CDR1 and CDR2 (germline): MNHNS, SASEGT. The CDR3: CASSAHGTEVTEAFF. The CDR3 DNA follows: TGTGCCAGCAGTGCCCACGGAACGGAGGTTACTGAAGCTTTCTTT.

The V gene is TRBV7-8, the J gene TRBJ2-1; TRBD1 aligns across 8 bases. Germline CDR1 reads SGHVS; CDR2 reads FQNEAQ. V gave up 5 bases and J gave up 1 base; unmatched junction bases: 19. CDR3 size: 20 residues. CDR3 bases: TGTGCCAGCAGCACCGAGCCATTCGTTCCAGGGGGCGCTTCCTACAATGAGCAGTTCTTC. It encodes CASSTEPFVPGGASYNEQFF. Looking up the rest from reference TRBV7-8 and TRBJ2-1 gives the full variable domain: GAGVSQSPRYKVAKRGQDVALRCDPISGHVSLFWYQQALGQGPEFLTYFQNEAQLDKSGLPSDRFFAERPEGSVSTLKIQRTQQEDSAVYLCASSTEPFVPGGASYNEQFFGPGTRLTVL.

V is TRBV28 and J is TRBJ1-6; tentatively, D is TRBD1 (6 bases). Germline CDR1 is MDHEN and CDR2 is SYDVKM. The CDR3 extends over 13 amino acids. Deletions cut 7 bases from V and 6 bases from J, with 10 bases between. CDR3 in DNA: TGTGCCAGCATCGGAGGGGGTAATTCACCCCTCCACTTT. Its protein is CASIGGGNSPLHF.

Concerning this clone: Other DNA sequences in this sample translate to the same CDR3. The chain couples TRBV5-1 to TRBJ2-3; D gene ambiguous. CDR3 size: 13 residues. V was pared by 3 bases and J by 1 base, with 6 bases between. The V gene's germline CDR1 is SGHRS and CDR2 YFSETQ. The CDR3 DNA sequence: TGCGCCAGCAGCTCCCCCGGCACAGATACGCAGTATTTT. Translation gives CASSSPGTDTQYF.

The rearrangement uses TRBV5-6 and TRBJ2-6, with unresolved D. This CDR3 is built from 17 residues. Trimming stripped 3 bases from V and 0 bases from J, with 13 bases between. CDR1 and CDR2 from the germline V gene are SGHDT and YYEEEE. The CDR3 here is CASSSPAGSSGANVLTF. As DNA, the CDR3 is TGTGCCAGCAGCTCGCCCGCCGGCAGCTCTGGGGCCAACGTCCTGACTTTC.

This clone was detected only once. The V call is TRBV5-1, the J call TRBJ2-7; TRBD2 matches at 8 bases. CDR1 is SGHRS and CDR2 is YFSETQ in the germline V gene. V shed 0 bases and J 6 bases; nucleotides not matched to a gene: 5. The CDR3 is 14 amino acids. The CDR3 DNA follows: TGCGCCAGCAGCTTGGGGACTAGCCAGGGCGAGCAGTACTTC. The encoded protein is CASSLGTSQGEQYF.

V is TRBV19 and J is TRBJ2-2; 13 bases match TRBD2. The CDR3 sequence is 16 residues long. Germline values: CDR1 LNHDA, CDR2 SQIVND (reference sequence). J gave up 6 bases and V 6 bases, and 7 bases lay outside the gene matches. This CDR3 reads CASSLLAGGSSGELFF. CDR3 nucleotides: TGTGCCAGTAGCCTACTAGCGGGAGGGAGCTCCGGGGAGCTGTTTTTT.

The chain couples TRBV21-1 to TRBJ2-3. TRBV21-1 is noted as a pseudogene. The CDR3 runs 18 residues. The CDR3 sequence is CASSKRGDRKVSTDTQYF. The CDR3 nucleotides are TGTGCCAGCAGCAAAAGGGGGGACCGCAAAGTTAGCACAGATACGCAGTATTTT.

A single count supports this clone. The genes are TRBV5-1 and TRBJ2-1; a weak D match, TRBD1 (7 bases). From germline, CDR1 is SGHRS and CDR2 YFSETQ. The V and J ends lost 4 bases and 5 bases respectively, with 13 bases between them. The CDR3 length is 14 residues. The CDR3 DNA reads as TGCGCCAGCAGCGACCAGGGGGGTGACAATGAGCAGTTCTTC. The encoded protein is CASSDQGGDNEQFF.

This chain connects TRBV28 to TRBJ2-1, with 7 bases identical to TRBD2. With V trimmed by 0 bases and J by 3 bases, 14 bases remained unmatched. Germline CDR1 reads MDHEN; CDR2 reads SYDVKM. The CDR3 sequence is 19 residues long. The CDR3 spells CASSLWGFGAGVNYNEQFF. Here the CDR3 DNA reads TGTGCCAGCAGTTTATGGGGGTTTGGGGCGGGAGTGAACTACAATGAGCAGTTCTTC.

The chain recombines TRBV19 with TRBJ2-7; 7 positions match TRBD2. The V gene end was trimmed by 4 bases and the J gene end by 3 bases; junction bases not matched to a gene: 18. The CDR3 is 18 amino acids. CDR1 and CDR2 (germline): LNHDA, SQIVND (reference sequence). CDR3 in amino acids: CASSTRLVAGVGFYEQYF. As DNA, the CDR3 is TGTGCCAGTAGTACCCGTTTGGTGGCGGGAGTTGGTTTCTACGAGCAGTACTTC. The full variable domain, with the rest looked up from reference TRBV19 and TRBJ2-7, is DGGITQSPKYLFRKEGQNVTLSCEQNLNHDAMYWYRQDPGQGLRLIYYSQIVNDFQKGDIAEGYSVSREKKESFPLTVTSAQKNPTAFYLCASSTRLVAGVGFYEQYFGPGTRLTVT.

V and J are TRBV6-6 and TRBJ2-1, with 14 bases matching TRBD2. The V and J ends lost 6 bases and 6 bases, in that order; junction bases with no gene match: 7. In germline, CDR1 is MNHNY, CDR2 SVGAGI (reference sequence). The CDR3 length is 16 residues. In DNA form, the CDR3 reads TGTGCCAGCAGCCCCGGGACTAGCGGGAGTGGCAATGAGCAGTTCTTC. Protein product: CASSPGTSGSGNEQFF.

This rearrangement joins TRBV5-1 to TRBJ1-1; 7 bases line up with TRBD1. Germline CDR1 reads SGHRS; CDR2 reads YFSETQ. The junction had 8 bases not matched to a gene; V was cut back by 4 bases and J by 2 bases. This CDR3 comprises 15 residues. The CDR3 region is CASSPEDRSNTEAFF. The CDR3 nucleotides read TGCGCCAGCAGCCCGGAGGACAGGAGCAACACTGAAGCTTTCTTT.

The DNA for the CDR3 is TGCGCCAGCAGCCGGACCACACCGAGTAACACTGAAGCTTTCTTT. Translating gives CASSRTTPSNTEAFF. The chain uses TRBV5-1 and TRBJ1-1; D not resolved. V lost 4 bases and J 2 bases, leaving 15 bases between the germline ends. Germline V gives CDR1 SGHRS, CDR2 YFSETQ. The CDR3 is 15 amino acids.

The V call is TRBV15, the J call TRBJ1-1; D remains unclear. Germline lookup yields CDR1 LNHNV and CDR2 YYDKDF (reference sequence). Trimming removed 5 bases from V and 1 base from J, with 14 bases in between. This CDR3 has 15 residues. CDR3 DNA sequence: TGTGCCACCAGCGGGTTCAGGTTTCCGAACACTGAAGCTTTCTTT. Translating it yields CATSGFRFPNTEAFF.

The J gene is TRBJ1-2, the V gene TRBV29-1, with D unclear. The CDR3 runs 10 residues. With 6 bases removed from V and 8 bases from J, the gap between germline ends came to 10 bases. Per the germline V gene, CDR1 is SQVTM and CDR2 is ANQGSEA. CDR3 in DNA: TGCAGCGTCTTCACAAACGGCTACACCTTC. It is translated as CSVFTNGYTF.

This chain joins TRBV15 and TRBJ1-2; D gene uncertain. Trimming pared 0 bases from V and 1 base from J, leaving 12 bases between. Germline values: CDR1 LNHNV, CDR2 YYDKDF (reference sequence). The CDR3 has 16 residues. CDR3 DNA: TGTGCCACCAGCAGAGATCCGGGCAGTTTTAACTATGGCTACACCTTC. It is translated as CATSRDPGSFNYGYTF.

This chain links TRBV5-4 with TRBJ2-3; the D gene could be TRBD1 or TRBD2 (5 bases each). The CDR3 consists of 15 residues. From germline, CDR1 is SGHNT and CDR2 YYREEE (reference sequence). Trimming pared 1 base from V and 0 bases from J, leaving 9 bases between. The CDR3 sequence is CASSLPGTSTDTQYF. DNA of the CDR3: TGTGCCAGCAGCTTGCCTGGGACCAGCACAGATACGCAGTATTTT.

The chain joins TRBV10-3 to TRBJ1-1, with a tentative D call TRBD1 (6 bases). From germline, CDR1 is ENHRY and CDR2 SYGVKD. The CDR3 is 12 residues long. The germline V and J ends were trimmed by 10 bases and 3 bases, with 12 bases remaining between them. CDR3 in amino acids: CATKQGYTEAFF. The CDR3 DNA reads as TGTGCCACGAAACAGGGATACACTGAAGCTTTCTTT.

This chain uses TRBV9 with TRBJ2-7; D unclear. Germline assignment: CDR1 SGDLS and CDR2 YYNGEE. Trimming took off 0 bases at V and 2 bases at J, with 12 bases between the two ends. CDR3 length: 15 residues. CDR3 region: CASSVADVSPYEQYF. DNA of the CDR3: TGTGCCAGCAGCGTAGCTGATGTCAGCCCCTACGAGCAGTACTTC.

This clone was picked up one time. The chain has TRBV27 and TRBJ2-7, with D possibly TRBD2 on 6 matching bases. This CDR3 region has 15 residues. The germline V gene has CDR1 MNHEY and CDR2 SMNVEV (reference sequence). Trimming removed 2 bases at V and 0 bases at J, with 11 bases between. The CDR3 region has the DNA TGTGCCAGCAGTTTAATTGGGACTGACTCCTACGAGCAGTACTTC. Residues: CASSLIGTDSYEQYF.

This clone occurred once. The chain employs TRBV15 and TRBJ1-2; no definite D call. CDR3 length: 14 amino acids. Germline CDR1 and CDR2: LNHNV and YYDKDF (reference sequence). The ends were cut back, 1 base at V and 8 bases at J, with 14 bases in the middle. CDR3 sequence reads: CATSRGVVVGGYTF. The CDR3 DNA is TGTGCCACCAGCAGAGGAGTGGTTGTTGGCGGCTACACCTTC.